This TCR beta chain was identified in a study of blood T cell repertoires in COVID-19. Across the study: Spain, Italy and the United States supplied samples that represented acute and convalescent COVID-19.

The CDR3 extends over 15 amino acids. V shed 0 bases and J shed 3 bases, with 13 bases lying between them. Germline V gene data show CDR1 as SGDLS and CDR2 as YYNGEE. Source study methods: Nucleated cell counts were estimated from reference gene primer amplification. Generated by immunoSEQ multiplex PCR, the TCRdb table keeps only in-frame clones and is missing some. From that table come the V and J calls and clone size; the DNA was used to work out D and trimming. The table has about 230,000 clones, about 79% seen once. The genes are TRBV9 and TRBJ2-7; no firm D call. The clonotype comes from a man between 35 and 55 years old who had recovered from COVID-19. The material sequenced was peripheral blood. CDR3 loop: CASSVVPETIYEQYF. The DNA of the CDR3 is TGTGCCAGCAGCGTAGTCCCGGAAACTATCTACGAGCAGTACTTC.